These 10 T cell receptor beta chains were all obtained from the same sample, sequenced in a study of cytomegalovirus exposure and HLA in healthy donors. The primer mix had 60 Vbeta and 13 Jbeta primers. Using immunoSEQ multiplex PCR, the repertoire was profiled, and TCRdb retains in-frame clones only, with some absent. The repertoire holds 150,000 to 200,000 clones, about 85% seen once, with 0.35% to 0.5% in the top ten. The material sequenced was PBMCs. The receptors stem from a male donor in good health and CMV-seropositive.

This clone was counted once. The CDR3 is CASSLVPQGRTPLHF. In nucleotides, the CDR3 is TGTGCCAGCAGCTTAGTTCCCCAGGGGAGAACACCCCTCCACTTT. The chain uses TRBV11-2 and TRBJ1-6; the D gene is possibly TRBD1 (6 bases). The V and J ends lost 1 base and 11 bases respectively, with 15 bases between them. This CDR3 is 15 amino acids long. Germline values: CDR1 SGHAT, CDR2 FQNNGV.

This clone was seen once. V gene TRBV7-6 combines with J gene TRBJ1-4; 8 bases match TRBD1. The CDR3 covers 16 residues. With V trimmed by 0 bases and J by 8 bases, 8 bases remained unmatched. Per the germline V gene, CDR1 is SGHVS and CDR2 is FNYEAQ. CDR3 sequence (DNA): TGTGCCAGCAGCTTAGCGGTGGCAGGGGGCCGGGAAAAACTGTTTTTT. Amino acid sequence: CASSLAVAGGREKLFF.

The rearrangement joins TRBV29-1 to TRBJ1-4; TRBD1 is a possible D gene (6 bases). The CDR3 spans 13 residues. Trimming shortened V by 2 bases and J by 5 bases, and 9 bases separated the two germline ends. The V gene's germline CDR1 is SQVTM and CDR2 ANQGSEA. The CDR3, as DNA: TGCAGCGTTGAAAGTACAGGGAATGAAAAACTGTTTTTT. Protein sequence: CSVESTGNEKLFF.

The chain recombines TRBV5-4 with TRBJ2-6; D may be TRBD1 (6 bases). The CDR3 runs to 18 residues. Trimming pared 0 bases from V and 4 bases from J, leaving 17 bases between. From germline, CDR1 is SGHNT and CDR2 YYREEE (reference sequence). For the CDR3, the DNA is TGTGCCAGCAGCTTGGCCGAAGACAGGCCGTACGGGGCCAACGTCCTGACTTTC. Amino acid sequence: CASSLAEDRPYGANVLTF.

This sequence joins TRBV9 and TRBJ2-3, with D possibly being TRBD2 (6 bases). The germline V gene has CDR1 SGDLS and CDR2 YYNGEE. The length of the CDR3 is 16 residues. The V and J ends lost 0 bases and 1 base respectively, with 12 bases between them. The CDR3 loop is CASSVGAGKGTDTQYF. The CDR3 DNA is TGTGCCAGCAGCGTAGGGGCGGGGAAGGGCACAGATACGCAGTATTTT.

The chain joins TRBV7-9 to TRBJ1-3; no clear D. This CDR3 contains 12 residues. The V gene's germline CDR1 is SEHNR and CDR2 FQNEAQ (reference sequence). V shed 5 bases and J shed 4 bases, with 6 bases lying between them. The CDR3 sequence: CASSTQGNTIYF. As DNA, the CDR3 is TGTGCCAGCAGCACCCAGGGAAACACCATATATTTT.

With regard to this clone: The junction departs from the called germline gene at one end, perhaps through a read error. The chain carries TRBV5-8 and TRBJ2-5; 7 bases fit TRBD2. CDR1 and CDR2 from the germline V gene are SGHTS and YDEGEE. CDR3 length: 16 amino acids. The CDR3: CAGSRRDYNAGETQYF. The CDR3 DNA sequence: TGTGCCGGCAGCCGCCGGGACTACAACGCGGGAGAGACCCAGTACTTC.

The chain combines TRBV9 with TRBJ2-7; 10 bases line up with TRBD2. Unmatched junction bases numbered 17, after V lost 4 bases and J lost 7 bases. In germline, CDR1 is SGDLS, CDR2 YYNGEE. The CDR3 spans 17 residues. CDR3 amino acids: CASSLSPSTSGVGEQYF. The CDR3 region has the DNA TGTGCCAGCAGCCTCTCCCCGTCAACTAGCGGGGTGGGGGAGCAGTACTTC.

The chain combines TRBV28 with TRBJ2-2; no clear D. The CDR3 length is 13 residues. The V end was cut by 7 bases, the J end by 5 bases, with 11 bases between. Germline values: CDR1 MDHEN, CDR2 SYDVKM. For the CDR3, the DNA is TGTGCCAGCATCGGTGCCCGGACCGGGGAGCTGTTTTTT. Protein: CASIGARTGELFF.

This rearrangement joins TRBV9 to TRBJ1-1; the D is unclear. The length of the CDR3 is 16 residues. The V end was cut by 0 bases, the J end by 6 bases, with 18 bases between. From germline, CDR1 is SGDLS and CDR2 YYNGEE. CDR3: CASSVGGGGSTAEAFF. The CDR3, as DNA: TGTGCCAGCAGCGTAGGGGGAGGCGGATCCACCGCTGAAGCTTTCTTT. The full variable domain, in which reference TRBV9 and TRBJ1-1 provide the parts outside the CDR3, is DSGVTQTPKHLITATGQRVTLRCSPRSGDLSVYWYQQSLDQGLQFLIQYYNGEERAKGNILERFSAQQFPDLHSELNLSSLELGDSALYFCASSVGGGGSTAEAFFGQGTRLTVV.